This T cell receptor (beta chain) was documented in a study of OX40 agonist ivuxolimab in advanced cancers. The protocol was immunoSEQ multiplex PCR, while the TCRdb copy is restricted to in-frame clones and leaves out a portion. The sample lists fewer than 25,000 clones; around 85% were seen once. In the case of this clone: Its antigen is not identified.

The germline V gene has CDR1 SGHKS and CDR2 YYEKEE (reference sequence). The CDR3 length is 17 residues. Trimming removed 1 base at V and 0 bases at J, with 14 bases between. Study-level findings and limits: More expanded clones were found, on average, in CD8+ than in CD4+ T cells.

The sample was CD4+ or CD8+ T cells sorted from blood, taken in a trial of the OX40 agonist ivuxolimab. V and J are TRBV5-5 and TRBJ1-3; TRBD1 is a possible D gene (6 bases). The origin of this receptor is an adult with an advanced solid tumor such as melanoma, head and neck, liver or kidney cancer. DNA for the CDR3: TGTGCCAGCAGCTTGTGGGGGCAAGGGACCTCTGGAAACACCATATATTTT. It yields the protein CASSLWGQGTSGNTIYF.